The 18 T cell receptor beta chains listed next were all sequenced from one sample in a study of beta chain features in type 1 diabetes. The investigators reverse transcribed all of the isolated RNA, so they sequenced expressed TCRB transcripts. Clones were read by immunoSEQ multiplex PCR, and TCRdb kept only the in-frame ones, dropping some. The table has hundreds of thousands of clones, 8% to 13% seen once. The material sequenced was naive CD4+ T cells from blood. All receptors derive from a woman aged 25 to 45 in good health.

V is TRBV7-2 and J is TRBJ2-1, with TRBD2 identical over 8 bases. The germline CDR1 and CDR2 sequences are SGHTA and FQGNSA. Trimming took 5 bases from V and 0 from J; bases not matched to a gene: 3. The CDR3 contains 15 residues. This CDR3 is CASSPGLASYNEQFF. The CDR3, as DNA: TGTGCCAGCAGCCCAGGACTAGCCTCCTACAATGAGCAGTTCTTC.

This chain joins TRBV5-1 and TRBJ1-3; D is perhaps TRBD1 (6 bases). The CDR3 spans 14 residues. CDR1 and CDR2 from the germline V gene are SGHRS and YFSETQ. V lost 4 bases and J 2 bases, leaving 10 bases between the germline ends. The CDR3 loop reads CASSPGTTGNTIYF. The CDR3 DNA is TGCGCCAGCAGCCCCGGGACAACTGGAAACACCATATATTTT.

This rearrangement joins TRBV30 to TRBJ2-1; D is ambiguous. Trimming left V 2 bases short and J 3 bases short, with 20 bases between. The germline V gene has CDR1 GTSNPN and CDR2 SVGIG (reference sequence). The CDR3 is made up of 17 amino acids. CDR3 residues: CAWSSDDQTGVYNEQFF. DNA of the CDR3: TGTGCCTGGAGTTCCGATGATCAAACCGGAGTCTACAATGAGCAGTTCTTC.

This clone came up a few times. This chain joins TRBV11-2 and TRBJ1-1; D is unclear. Germline V lookup: CDR1 SGHAT, CDR2 FQNNGV. This CDR3 has 14 amino acids. The germline V and J ends were trimmed by 1 base and 4 bases, with 10 bases remaining between them. The CDR3 DNA sequence: TGTGCCAGCAGCTTAGCGGAGGAGGGCACTGAAGCTTTCTTT. Protein: CASSLAEEGTEAFF.

This clone was seen a few times. The CDR3 DNA sequence: TGTGCCAGCAGCTTCGGCGGCTACGAGCAGTACTTC. Encoded protein: CASSFGGYEQYF. The chain is built from TRBV13 and TRBJ2-7; D not certain. This CDR3 spans 12 amino acids. With 3 bases removed from V and 3 bases from J, the gap between germline ends came to 6 bases. CDR1 is PRHDT, CDR2 FYEKMQ, per germline (reference sequence).

This clone was seen only a few times. The CDR3 DNA reads as TGCGCCAGCAGCTTGGTCCAGGGGCAGACCCAGTACTTC. This codes for CASSLVQGQTQYF. The chain is built from TRBV5-1 and TRBJ2-5, with D tentatively TRBD1 (6 bases). The V end lost 0 bases, the J end lost 6 bases, and 9 bases lay between the germline ends. This CDR3 has 13 amino acids. CDR1 is SGHRS and CDR2 is YFSETQ in the germline V gene.

This clone showed up just a few times. The genes are TRBV7-9 and TRBJ2-2, with D unclear. Trimming cost V 2 bases and J 0 bases, with 4 bases left between them. The CDR3 runs to 14 residues. Germline V gene data show CDR1 as SEHNR and CDR2 as FQNEAQ (reference sequence). The CDR3 protein is CASSLLSNTGELFF. The CDR3 coding sequence is TGTGCCAGCAGCTTACTATCGAACACCGGGGAGCTGTTTTTT.

This chain links TRBV7-9 with TRBJ2-5, with 8 bases lining up with TRBD2. The germline CDR1 and CDR2 sequences are SEHNR and FQNEAQ (reference sequence). V was clipped by 8 bases and J by 4 bases; unmatched bases: 18. The CDR3 runs 17 residues. The CDR3 DNA is TGTGCCAGCCATCTCGCGAGGGTGCGGGAGGAGCCAGAGACCCAGTACTTC. It codes for CASHLARVREEPETQYF.

The chain is built from TRBV5-1 and TRBJ2-7, with D hard to call. The CDR3 covers 15 residues. The V end lost 5 bases, the J end lost 0 bases, and 15 bases lay between the germline ends. CDR1 SGHRS and CDR2 YFSETQ come from the germline V gene. CDR3 bases: TGCGCCAGCAGAAATCCGGCTGCTAGCTCCTACGAGCAGTACTTC. This encodes CASRNPAASSYEQYF.

The CDR3 region is CASSLPYPGHDSEQYF. In nucleotides, the CDR3 is TGTGCCAGCAGCTTGCCATACCCGGGACACGATTCCGAGCAGTACTTC. This chain connects TRBV5-4 to TRBJ2-7; D is perhaps TRBD1 (6 bases). Germline values: CDR1 SGHNT, CDR2 YYREEE (reference sequence). V lost 1 base and J 6 bases, leaving 20 bases between the germline ends. This CDR3 has 16 amino acids.

In this sample, this clone turned up a few times. V usage is TRBV18 and J usage is TRBJ1-5; the match to TRBD1 covers 7 bases. Germline V gene lookup returns CDR1 KGHSH and CDR2 LQKENI. Losses at the gene ends were 3 bases for V and 4 bases for J; bases not matched to a gene: 15. The CDR3 consists of 18 residues. CDR3 DNA: TGTGCCAGCTCACCGAGCTCGTTAAGACAGGGTTCGAATCAGCCCCAGCATTTT. It encodes CASSPSSLRQGSNQPQHF.

This clone was counted between two and nine times. The J gene is TRBJ1-2, the V gene TRBV29-1; D is uncertain. The CDR3 runs to 12 residues. Germline V gene data show CDR1 as SQVTM and CDR2 as ANQGSEA. V was shortened by 4 bases and J by 4 bases, with 10 bases between the two germline ends. For the CDR3, the DNA is TGCAGCGTTGGGCAGAACCCCTATGGCTACACCTTC. Amino acid sequence: CSVGQNPYGYTF.

The V call is TRBV7-2, the J call TRBJ2-5; D may be TRBD1 (6 bases). Germline V gene sequence: CDR1 SGHTA, CDR2 FQGNSA. The CDR3 length is 14 residues. Trimming stripped 0 bases from V and 5 bases from J, with 10 bases between. The CDR3 region is CASSLAGAAETQYF. The CDR3 bases are TGTGCCAGCAGCTTAGCGGGGGCGGCGGAGACCCAGTACTTC.

The gene calls are TRBV7-3 and TRBJ2-6; a weak D match, TRBD1 (5 bases). CDR3 size: 15 residues. Per germline, CDR1 SGHTA and CDR2 FQGTGA. V shed 5 bases and J shed 0 bases, with 8 bases lying between them. CDR3 protein: CASSPTVSGANVLTF. In DNA form, the CDR3 reads TGTGCCAGCAGCCCGACAGTCTCTGGGGCCAACGTCCTGACTTTC.

The chain links TRBV9 to TRBJ2-3; possible D gene TRBD2, 5 bases. The V gene's germline CDR1 is SGDLS and CDR2 YYNGEE. Deletions cut 3 bases from V and 6 bases from J, with 17 bases between. The CDR3 sequence is 15 residues long. CDR3 nucleotides: TGTGCCAGCAGCGCCCGCGGCGGGTCTACGGATACGCAGTATTTT. It codes for CASSARGGSTDTQYF.

This clone came up a few times. This chain connects TRBV18 to TRBJ2-3, with D tentatively TRBD2 (6 bases). The CDR3 spans 16 residues. Germline values: CDR1 KGHSH, CDR2 LQKENI. Deletions cut 4 bases from V and 2 bases from J, with 16 bases between. CDR3 amino acids: CASSRYSGTNTDTQYF. As DNA, the CDR3 is TGTGCCAGCTCACGGTATAGCGGTACCAACACAGATACGCAGTATTTT.

This clone was detected a few times. This chain uses TRBV5-1 with TRBJ2-7, with TRBD2 matching over 9 bases. The CDR3 runs 15 residues. The trim removed 4 bases at V and 9 bases at J, leaving 14 bases unmatched. Germline CDR1 SGHRS, CDR2 YFSETQ. The CDR3 DNA follows: TGCGCCAGCAGCCTGGACCGGAGCGGAGCGGGAGGGCAGTACTTC. Protein product: CASSLDRSGAGGQYF.

This clone turned up a few times. The V gene is TRBV28, the J gene TRBJ2-1; TRBD2 aligns across 13 bases. The CDR3 has 18 amino acids. CDR1 is MDHEN, CDR2 SYDVKM, per germline. Trimming cost V 4 bases and J 3 bases; bases outside gene matches: 9. This CDR3 is CASSSLGLAGPSYNEQFF. Here the CDR3 DNA reads TGTGCCAGCAGTTCCCTGGGACTAGCGGGACCTAGCTACAATGAGCAGTTCTTC.